The clone carrying this TCR beta chain was seen repeatedly, ten times or more. The data derive from a study of CDR3 diversity in severe acne. TCRdb processed the PCR reads anew with MiXCR; each CDR3 protein has one entry. Of over 70,000 distinct CDR3 sequences in the sample, under 65% are singletons; the top ten hold 14%. The CDR3 is 18 residues long. Germline CDR1 and CDR2: LNHDA and SQIVND (reference sequence). V was shortened by 3 bases and J by 2 bases, with 22 bases between the two germline ends. This clonotype was obtained from a male donor in good health, without acne. V gene TRBV19 combines with J gene TRBJ1-2; D is undetermined. Sequenced input: blood. The CDR3 region is CASSIPLVGSPSNYGYTF. CDR3 in DNA: TGTGCCAGTAGTATTCCATTGGTAGGATCACCCTCCAACTATGGCTACACCTTC. Supplemented by reference TRBV19 and TRBJ1-2, the full variable domain reads DGGITQSPKYLFRKEGQNVTLSCEQNLNHDAMYWYRQDPGQGLRLIYYSQIVNDFQKGDIAEGYSVSREKKESFPLTVTSAQKNPTAFYLCASSIPLVGSPSNYGYTFGSGTRLTVV.